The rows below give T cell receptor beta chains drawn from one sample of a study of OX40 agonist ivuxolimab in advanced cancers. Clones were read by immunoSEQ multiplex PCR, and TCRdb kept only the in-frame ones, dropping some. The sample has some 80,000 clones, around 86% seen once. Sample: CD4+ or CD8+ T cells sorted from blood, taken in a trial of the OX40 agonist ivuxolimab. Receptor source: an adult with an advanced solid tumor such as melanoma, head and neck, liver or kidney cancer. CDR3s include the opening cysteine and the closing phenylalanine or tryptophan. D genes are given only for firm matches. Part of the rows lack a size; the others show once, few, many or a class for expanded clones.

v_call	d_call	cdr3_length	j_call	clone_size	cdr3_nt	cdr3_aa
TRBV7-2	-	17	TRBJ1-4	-	TGTGCCAGCAGCTTAGCGGGCGGACCGAGAATGAATAAAAAACTGTTTTTT	CASSLAGGPRMNKKLFF
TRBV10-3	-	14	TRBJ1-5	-	TGTGCCATCGGGTTCACGGGCAGTAATCAGCCCCAGCATTTT	CAIGFTGSNQPQHF
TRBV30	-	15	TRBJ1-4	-	TGTGCCTGGAGTGTAGGGGGGGGAGCTAATGAAAAACTGTTTTTT	CAWSVGGGANEKLFF
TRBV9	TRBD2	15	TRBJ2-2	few	TGTGCCAGCGAGTCAGCGGGAGCCAACACCGGGGAGCTGTTTTTT	CASESAGANTGELFF
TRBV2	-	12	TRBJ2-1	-	TGTGCCAGCAGTCGACCCTACAATGAGCAGTTCTTC	CASSRPYNEQFF
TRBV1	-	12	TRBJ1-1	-	TGCACCAGCAGCCACACCGACAGGGAAGCTTTCTTT	CTSSHTDREAFF
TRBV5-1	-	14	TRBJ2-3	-	TGCGCCAGCAGACTAACTACTTCCACAGATACGCAGTATTTT	CASRLTTSTDTQYF
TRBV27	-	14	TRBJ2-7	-	TGTGCCAGCAGTTTTGAAGGCGGTACCTACGAGCAGTACTTC	CASSFEGGTYEQYF
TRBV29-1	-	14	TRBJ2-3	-	TGCAGCGCCACGAAGACATACCGCACAGATACGCAGTATTTT	CSATKTYRTDTQYF
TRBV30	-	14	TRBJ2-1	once	TGTGCCTGGGATCACTTTACTAGGGACAATGAGCAGTTCTTC	CAWDHFTRDNEQFF
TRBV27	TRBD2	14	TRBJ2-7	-	TGTGCCAGCAGTTTTAGCGGGACCTCCTACGAGCAGTACTTC	CASSFSGTSYEQYF
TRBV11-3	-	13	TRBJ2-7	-	TGTGCCAGCAGCCGAAGCGGGGACAACCGCGAGTACTTC	CASSRSGDNREYF
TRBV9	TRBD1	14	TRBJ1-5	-	TGTGCCAGCAGCGGGACAGGTACCAATCAGCCCCAGCATTTT	CASSGTGTNQPQHF
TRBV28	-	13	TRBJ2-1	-	TGTGCCAGCAGGTTGGGACGGTACAATGAGCAGTTCTTC	CASRLGRYNEQFF
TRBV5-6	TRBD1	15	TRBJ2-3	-	TGTGCCAGCAGCTCACCGGGACAGGCCGCAGATACGCAGTATTTT	CASSSPGQAADTQYF
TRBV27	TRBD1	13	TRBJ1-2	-	TGTGCCAGCACCCGAGGGGGCGTCGATGGCTACACCTTC	CASTRGGVDGYTF
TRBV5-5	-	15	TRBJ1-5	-	TGTGCCAGCAGTCAGATTACCGGGGGTGCTCAGCCCCAGCATTTT	CASSQITGGAQPQHF
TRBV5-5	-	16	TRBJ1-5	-	TGTGCCAGCAGCTTGTTGTTGGGGGGGAACAATCAGCCCCAGCATTTT	CASSLLLGGNNQPQHF
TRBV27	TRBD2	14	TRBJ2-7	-	TGTGCCAGCTGGGGACTAGCGGGAGGACGCGAGCAGTACTTC	CASWGLAGGREQYF
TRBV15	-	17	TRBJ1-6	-	TGTGCCACCAGCAGAGATCGGAGGGACCTACAGAATTCACCCCTCCACTTT	CATSRDRRDLQNSPLHF
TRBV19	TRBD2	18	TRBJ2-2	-	TGTGCCAGTAGTACACGAGTGGGACTAGCGGGATGGACCGGGGAGCTGTTTTTT	CASSTRVGLAGWTGELFF
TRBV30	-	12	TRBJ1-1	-	TGTGCCTGGAGCGTGGCCTCCCGGCGAGCTTTCTTT	CAWSVASRRAFF
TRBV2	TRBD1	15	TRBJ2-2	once	TGTGCCAGCAGCAGGGACAGGGACGACACCGGGGAGCTGTTTTTT	CASSRDRDDTGELFF
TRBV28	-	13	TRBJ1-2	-	TGTGCCAGCAGGGAAGGGGGAAACTATGGCTACACCTTC	CASREGGNYGYTF
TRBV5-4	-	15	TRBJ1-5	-	TGTGCCAGCAGCAACGGGACCCTTAGCAATCAGCCCCAGCATTTT	CASSNGTLSNQPQHF
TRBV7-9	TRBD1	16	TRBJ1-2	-	TGTGCCAGCAGCTTATTTCCCGAGAGGACAGGGTTTGGCTACACCTTC	CASSLFPERTGFGYTF
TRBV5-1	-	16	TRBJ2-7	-	TGCGCCAGCAGCTTGGGACCGGGAGAGGGGAAAAACGAGCAGTACTTC	CASSLGPGEGKNEQYF
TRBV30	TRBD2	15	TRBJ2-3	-	TGTGCCTGGAGTGTAAGACTAGCGGTCACAGATACGCAGTATTTT	CAWSVRLAVTDTQYF
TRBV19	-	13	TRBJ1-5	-	TGTGCCAGTAGCCGGACCGACGGACAGCCCCAGCATTTT	CASSRTDGQPQHF
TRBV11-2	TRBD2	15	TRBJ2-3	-	TGTGCCACTCGACTAGCGGGGGTCATCACAGATACGCAGTATTTT	CATRLAGVITDTQYF
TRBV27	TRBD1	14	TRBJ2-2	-	TGTGCCAGCACTGGACAGGGGGGGACCGGGGAGCTGTTTTTT	CASTGQGGTGELFF
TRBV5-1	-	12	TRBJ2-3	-	TGCGCCAGCAGCTTGGGGGCAGATACGCAGTATTTT	CASSLGADTQYF
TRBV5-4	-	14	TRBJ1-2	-	TGTGCCAGCAGCTTGAAGGGGATTGTTAGCGGCTACACCTTC	CASSLKGIVSGYTF
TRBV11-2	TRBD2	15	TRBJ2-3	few	TGTGCCAGCAGCTTAGGCGGGGGGGCCAGAGATACGCAGTATTTT	CASSLGGGARDTQYF
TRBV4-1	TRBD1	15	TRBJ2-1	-	TGCGCCAGCAGCACCGACGGGACAGCCTACAATGAGCAGTTCTTC	CASSTDGTAYNEQFF
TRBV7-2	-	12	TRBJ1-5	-	TGTGCCAGCAGCATTACAGGACAGCCCCAGCATTTT	CASSITGQPQHF
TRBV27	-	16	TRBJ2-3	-	TGTGCCAGCAGTTTAAACGGTGGAACTGGCACAGATACGCAGTATTTT	CASSLNGGTGTDTQYF
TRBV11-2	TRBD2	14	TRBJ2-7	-	TGTGCCAGCAGCTTTAGCGGTGGGGGAGGGGAGCAGTACTTC	CASSFSGGGGEQYF
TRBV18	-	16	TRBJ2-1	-	TGTGCCAGCTCACCCCCGGGACCCCCCATGGGCAATGAGCAGTTCTTC	CASSPPGPPMGNEQFF
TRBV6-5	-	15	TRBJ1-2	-	TGTGCCAGCAGTTACTCGACCGTGGGGCTTTATGGCTACACCTTC	CASSYSTVGLYGYTF
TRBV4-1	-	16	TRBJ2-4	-	TGCGCCAGCAGCCGCGTCCCACCGGAAGCCAAAAACATTCAGTACTTC	CASSRVPPEAKNIQYF
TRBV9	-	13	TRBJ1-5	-	TGTGCCAGCAGCGTAGAACCTAATCAGCCCCAGCATTTT	CASSVEPNQPQHF
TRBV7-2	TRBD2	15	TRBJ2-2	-	TGTGCCAGCAGCAGGGGAGGGTCGGGCACCGGGGAGCTGTTTTTT	CASSRGGSGTGELFF
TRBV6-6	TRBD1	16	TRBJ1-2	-	TGTGCCAGCAGGTCCGGGACAGGGGGCAATTGGTATGGCTACACCTTC	CASRSGTGGNWYGYTF
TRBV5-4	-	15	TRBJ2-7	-	TGTGCCAGCAGCCGGACTTGGCAGTTCTCCTACGAGCAGTACTTC	CASSRTWQFSYEQYF